This TCR beta chain was sequenced for a study of blood T cell repertoires in COVID-19. This CDR3 is built from 13 residues. V lost 0 bases and J 6 bases, leaving 7 bases between the germline ends. Looked up from germline, CDR1 is MNHEY and CDR2 is SVGAGI. Original processing methods: Researchers report that nucleated cell counts were estimated from reference gene primer amplification. Using immunoSEQ multiplex PCR, the repertoire was profiled, and TCRdb retains in-frame clones only, with some absent. The V and J calls and clone size were taken over from that table, and D and trimming were inferred from the DNA. The sample lists a few hundred thousand clones; more than 75% were seen once. Recovery among Cohort 3 donors was established by two negative PCRs, clearance, or symptom resolution.

The specimen sequenced was PBMCs or T cells enriched from blood (not recorded which). This clonotype was sampled from a woman younger than 30 who had recovered from COVID-19. The chain recombines TRBV6-5 with TRBJ2-3; D is perhaps TRBD2 (6 bases). The CDR3 nucleotides are TGTGCCAGCAGTTACTCTGCGGGGGATACGCAGTATTTT. Its protein product is CASSYSAGDTQYF.